This T cell receptor beta chain was recovered during a study of OX40 agonist ivuxolimab in advanced cancers. Study-level background: Ivuxolimab was an agonistic, fully human IgG2 monoclonal antibody directed against OX40 (CD134), a costimulatory receptor. Intravenous ivuxolimab was administered to patients every 2 weeks at six dose levels: 0.01, 0.1, 0.3, 1.5, 3 and 10 mg/kg. Of the roughly 51 patients in dose escalation, some 20 had hepatocellular carcinoma, some 15 had melanoma, 9 had renal cell carcinoma and 9 had head and neck cancer. Patients were allowed to have had prior anti-PD-1, anti-PD-L1 or anti-CTLA-4 therapy, and 40% to 45% of the dose-escalation patients had previously received checkpoint inhibitors. The point of sequencing TCRbeta in the periphery was to test whether ivuxolimab changed TCR sequence diversity and drove clonal T-cell expansion. The paper reports the monotherapy dose-escalation portion (N of about 50 patients) of the phase I ivuxolimab trial. In the dose-escalation cohort, approximately 80% of patients were male, and the mean age was around 65 years with a range of roughly 23 to 90. Partial responses were achieved by three dose-escalation patients, of whom one had hepatocellular carcinoma and two had cutaneous melanoma. What the study reported, not specific to this receptor: Low levels of normalized T-cell clonal expansion were also shown by some nonresponding patients. Which antigens the clonally expanded peripheral T cells were specific for was not determined. In the 0.1-3.0 mg/kg groups, partial responders were among the patients with the lowest normalized peripheral clonal expansion, particularly in CD8+ T cells. After ivuxolimab, more expanded clones were found on average in CD8+ T cells than in CD4+ T cells. At doses from 0.1 to 3.0 mg/kg, clonal expansion was seen in both CD4+ and CD8+ blood T cells between baseline and week 6.

Genomic DNA was isolated from the sorted cells so that the TCRbeta CDR3 region could be sequenced. The immunoSEQ Assay was used for sequencing of TCRbeta CDR3 regions. As stored in TCRdb, this immuneACCESS dataset retains in-frame rearrangements with V and J assigned. A fraction of the clones does not appear; measured against another copy, unresolved V genes explain less than half of the discrepancy, and the remainder lacks a known reason. In all, the sample holds tens of thousands of clones, and approximately 94% of those were seen once. The top ten clonotypes cover 15% to 18% of the sample. Patients with a history of autoimmune disease or receiving systemic immunosuppression were excluded from the trial. Peripheral blood for TCR sequencing was drawn from every dose cohort at baseline, at cycle 4 day 1 and at cycle 7 day 1. The samples were taken from a phase I, first-in-human, multicenter, open-label dose-escalation trial of ivuxolimab. Adults with locally advanced or metastatic head and neck squamous cell, hepatocellular, melanoma or renal cell carcinoma were enrolled in the trial. Before TCR sequencing, CD4+ T cells and CD8+ T cells from peripheral blood were sorted into separate populations.

Note on this clone: Its antigen target is currently unknown. No per-base quality is available; no much larger clone lies one base away.

Its CDR3 holds 19 amino acids, cysteine through phenylalanine. Only the CDR3 portion is preserved as DNA: 57 bases, with reading frame beginning at the first base. V lost 1 base and J lost 3 bases, and the count of bases not matched to a germline gene is 18. The germline V gene (reference sequence) specifies SSHAT as CDR1 and FNYEAQ as CDR2. The origin of this receptor is an adult with an advanced solid tumor such as melanoma, head and neck, liver or kidney cancer. The V and J segments used are TRBV7-7 and TRBJ2-7; TRBD1 matches 7 bases in the middle. The sequencing here drew on CD4+ or CD8+ T cells sorted from blood, taken in a trial of the OX40 agonist ivuxolimab. The DNA reads TGTGCCAGCAGCTTAGATTCCCGGGACGACAGGGCAATCCTCTACGAGCAGTACTTC. Its protein reads: CASSLDSRDDRAILYEQYF.